A single sample gave rise to the 5 T cell receptor beta chains below, sequenced in a study of Ad26.COV2.S vaccination and SARS-CoV-2 variants. Treatment in this sample: 19 received Ad26.COV2.S at low or high dose, single or two shots; about 5 received placebo; per-sample allocation not given. Specimens were obtained on day 63 following the first vaccine or placebo injection. TCRdb keeps only in-frame clones here, not all; method: immunoSEQ multiplex PCR. Here the sample spans about 680,000 clones, more than 80% being singletons. Sequencing was performed on peripheral blood, taken in a trial of Ad26.COV2.S vaccine versus placebo. These receptors all stem from a person between 18 and 65 years old who received the Ad26.COV2.S COVID-19 vaccine or a placebo.

This clone was seen more than once but under ten times. The gene calls are TRBV14 and TRBJ2-7, with 8 bases matching TRBD1. Germline V gives CDR1 SGHDN, CDR2 FVKESK. The CDR3 has 16 amino acids. Trimming took 0 bases from V and 3 from J; bases not matched to a gene: 7. CDR3 in DNA: TGTGCCAGCAGCCAAGAACCGGGACAGGTCCTCTACGAGCAGTACTTC. Its translation is CASSQEPGQVLYEQYF.

The gene calls are TRBV24-1 and TRBJ1-2, with TRBD1 matching 7 bases. The CDR3 has 14 amino acids. The V gene's germline CDR1 is KGHDR and CDR2 SFDVKD. V shed 3 bases, J shed 8 bases, and the junction held 8 bases outside the gene matches. The CDR3 reads CATSDPQGMGGYTF. In DNA form, the CDR3 reads TGTGCCACCAGTGATCCACAGGGGATGGGAGGCTACACCTTC.

The genes are TRBV25-1 and TRBJ2-2; unclear D gene. V was pared by 0 bases and J by 7 bases, with 6 bases between. The CDR3 runs to 13 residues. Germline V lookup: CDR1 MGHDK, CDR2 SYGVNS. The CDR3 nucleotides are TGTGCCAGCAGTGAATATAGAAACGGGGAGCTGTTTTTT. It is translated as CASSEYRNGELFF. The full variable domain, in which reference TRBV25-1 and TRBJ2-2 provide the parts outside the CDR3, is EADIYQTPRYLVIGTGKKITLECSQTMGHDKMYWYQQDPGMELHLIHYSYGVNSTEKGDLSSESTVSRIRTEHFPLTLESARPSHTSQYLCASSEYRNGELFFGEGSRLTVL.

CDR3 residues: CATSRESGRSSYEQYF. The CDR3 DNA follows: TGTGCCACCAGCAGAGAGAGCGGGAGAAGTTCTTACGAGCAGTACTTC. The gene calls are TRBV15 and TRBJ2-7; 8 bases line up with TRBD2. The CDR3 loop spans 16 amino acids. V lost 0 bases, J lost 4 bases, and 8 bases stayed unmatched. The germline CDR1 and CDR2 sequences are LNHNV and YYDKDF (reference sequence).

The rearrangement uses TRBV18 and TRBJ2-1; D uncertain. Germline V lookup: CDR1 KGHSH, CDR2 LQKENI. This CDR3 has 11 amino acids. Trimming stripped 4 bases from V and 7 bases from J, with 5 bases between. The DNA of the CDR3 is TGTGCCAGCTCACTATCTAATGAGCAGTTCTTC. Its translation: CASSLSNEQFF.